Listed below are T cell receptor beta chains from one sample, sequenced in a study of OX40 agonist ivuxolimab in advanced cancers. Profiling relied on immunoSEQ multiplex PCR, and the TCRdb table lists in-frame clones only, not all of them. The top ten clones hold about 9.1% of a sample with around 79,000 clones, 92% of them seen once. Sequencing was performed on CD4+ or CD8+ T cells sorted from blood, taken in a trial of the OX40 agonist ivuxolimab. The source is an adult with an advanced solid tumor such as melanoma, head and neck, liver or kidney cancer. The CDR3 runs from the conserved cysteine through the conserved F or W. D genes are given only for firm matches. Where a row states a size, it is once, few, many or the class of an expanded clone; other rows omit it.

.	TRBV9	.	TRBJ1-2	CASSVGRSGSPSNYGYTF	TGTGCCAGCAGCGTAGGGAGGTCCGGCAGCCCATCTAACTATGGCTACACCTTC
.	TRBV7-7	TRBD1	TRBJ2-7	CASSSSPDREYEQYF	TGTGCTAGCAGCTCCAGCCCGGACAGGGAGTACGAGCAGTACTTC
.	TRBV30	TRBD1	TRBJ1-1	CAWIGGADTEAFF	TGTGCCTGGATAGGGGGCGCCGACACTGAAGCTTTCTTT
.	TRBV4-1	TRBD1	TRBJ1-2	CASSPRDRVVEGYTF	TGCGCCAGCAGCCCCCGGGACAGGGTTGTCGAGGGCTACACCTTC
.	TRBV29-1	.	TRBJ1-2	CSAALDGVYTF	TGCAGCGCCGCGTTAGACGGGGTCTACACCTTC
.	TRBV4-1	.	TRBJ1-2	CASSQGLNYGYTF	TGCGCCAGCAGCCAAGGGTTGAACTATGGCTACACCTTC
.	TRBV4-1	.	TRBJ1-2	CASSQGGEYNYGYTF	TGCGCCAGCAGCCAAGGGGGGGAGTATAACTATGGCTACACCTTC
.	TRBV29-1	.	TRBJ1-5	CSVEDRCVGNQPQHF	TGCAGCGTTGAAGATCGATGTGTGGGCAATCAGCCCCAGCATTTT
.	TRBV5-4	.	TRBJ2-3	CASSLAPLPTSTDTQYF	TGTGCCAGCAGCTTGGCTCCACTACCTACTAGCACAGATACGCAGTATTTT
.	TRBV7-3	.	TRBJ1-5	CASSSGVGQPQHF	TGTGCCAGCAGTTCGGGTGTGGGGCAGCCCCAGCATTTT
.	TRBV7-7	.	TRBJ2-5	CASSWGSADQETQYF	TGTGCCAGCAGCTGGGGTAGCGCCGACCAAGAGACCCAGTACTTC
.	TRBV11-1	.	TRBJ2-7	CASSVVAYEQYF	TGTGCCAGCAGCGTTGTAGCCTACGAGCAGTACTTC
.	TRBV10-3	.	TRBJ1-1	CAISEGGVRASTEAFF	TGTGCCATCAGTGAGGGGGGGGTAAGAGCGAGCACTGAAGCTTTCTTT
.	TRBV6-5	.	TRBJ2-1	CASRQWDSNYEQFF	TGTGCCAGCAGGCAATGGGACTCCAACTATGAGCAGTTCTTC
once	TRBV7-3	.	TRBJ2-7	CASSLSPGTYYEQYF	TGTGCCAGCAGCTTAAGCCCCGGGACATACTACGAGCAGTACTTC
.	TRBV2	.	TRBJ2-1	CATRQGQTYNEQFF	TGTGCCACCCGCCAAGGCCAGACCTACAATGAGCAGTTCTTC
.	TRBV7-6	.	TRBJ2-7	CASSLQRGYEQYF	TGTGCCAGCAGCTTACAACGGGGGTACGAGCAGTACTTC
.	TRBV5-6	.	TRBJ2-1	CASSFFHEQFF	TGTGCCAGCAGCTTTTTTCATGAGCAGTTCTTC
.	TRBV4-1	TRBD2	TRBJ2-2	CASRPIAGTNTGELFF	TGCGCCAGCAGGCCTATAGCGGGGACTAACACCGGGGAGCTGTTTTTT
.	TRBV15	.	TRBJ2-5	CATSRGGNQETQYF	TGTGCCACCAGCAGAGGGGGGAACCAAGAGACCCAGTACTTC
.	TRBV6-6	.	TRBJ1-2	CASSVGINYGYTF	TGTGCCAGCAGTGTCGGGATTAACTATGGCTACACCTTC
.	TRBV6-1	TRBD1	TRBJ2-2	CASSEMIPSYRGNTGELFF	TGTGCCAGCAGTGAAATGATCCCCTCCTACAGGGGTAACACCGGGGAGCTGTTTTTT
once	TRBV27	.	TRBJ2-1	CASSLDSGGGYNEQFF	TGTGCCAGCAGTTTAGATTCCGGGGGTGGTTACAATGAGCAGTTCTTC
once	TRBV5-1	.	TRBJ2-3	CASSLRTDTQYF	TGCGCCAGCAGCTTGCGCACAGATACGCAGTATTTT
once	TRBV7-3	TRBD1	TRBJ1-5	CASSLTRDRSNQPQHF	TGTGCCAGCAGCTTAACCCGGGACAGAAGCAATCAGCCCCAGCATTTT
.	TRBV6-6	.	TRBJ1-4	CASSYPAGDYNEKLFF	TGTGCCAGCAGTTACCCAGCAGGAGATTATAATGAAAAACTGTTTTTT
.	TRBV7-7	TRBD2	TRBJ2-2	CASSPIAGGPSAGELFF	TGTGCCAGCAGCCCCATAGCGGGGGGGCCATCGGCCGGGGAGCTGTTTTTT
once	TRBV6-1	TRBD1	TRBJ2-7	CASSEAGTGYEQYF	TGTGCCAGCAGTGAAGCCGGGACAGGGTACGAGCAGTACTTC
.	TRBV4-1	.	TRBJ2-7	CASSQVQGTYEQYF	TGCGCCAGCAGCCAAGTCCAGGGAACCTACGAGCAGTACTTC
.	TRBV9	TRBD2	TRBJ2-3	CASSVRSGGFTDTQYF	TGTGCCAGCAGCGTCCGTAGCGGGGGTTTCACAGATACGCAGTATTTT
.	TRBV6-5	.	TRBJ1-6	CASRGGKGGNSPLHF	TGTGCCAGCAGGGGGGGCAAGGGAGGGAATTCACCCCTCCACTTT
once	TRBV15	.	TRBJ1-5	CATGHLSNQPQHF	TGTGCCACCGGGCATCTTAGCAATCAGCCCCAGCATTTT
.	TRBV11-2	TRBD2	TRBJ2-1	CASSLPSGEFYNEQFF	TGTGCCAGCAGCTTGCCTAGCGGGGAATTCTACAATGAGCAGTTCTTC
.	TRBV5-1	.	TRBJ1-2	CASSPEADYYGYTF	TGCGCCAGCAGCCCCGAGGCGGATTACTATGGCTACACCTTC
.	TRBV5-1	TRBD1	TRBJ1-1	CASSLAGTGGTEAFF	TGCGCCAGCAGCTTGGCGGGGACAGGGGGAACTGAAGCTTTCTTT
few	TRBV9	.	TRBJ1-1	CASSPPTHTEAFF	TGTGCCAGCAGCCCTCCCACCCACACTGAAGCTTTCTTT